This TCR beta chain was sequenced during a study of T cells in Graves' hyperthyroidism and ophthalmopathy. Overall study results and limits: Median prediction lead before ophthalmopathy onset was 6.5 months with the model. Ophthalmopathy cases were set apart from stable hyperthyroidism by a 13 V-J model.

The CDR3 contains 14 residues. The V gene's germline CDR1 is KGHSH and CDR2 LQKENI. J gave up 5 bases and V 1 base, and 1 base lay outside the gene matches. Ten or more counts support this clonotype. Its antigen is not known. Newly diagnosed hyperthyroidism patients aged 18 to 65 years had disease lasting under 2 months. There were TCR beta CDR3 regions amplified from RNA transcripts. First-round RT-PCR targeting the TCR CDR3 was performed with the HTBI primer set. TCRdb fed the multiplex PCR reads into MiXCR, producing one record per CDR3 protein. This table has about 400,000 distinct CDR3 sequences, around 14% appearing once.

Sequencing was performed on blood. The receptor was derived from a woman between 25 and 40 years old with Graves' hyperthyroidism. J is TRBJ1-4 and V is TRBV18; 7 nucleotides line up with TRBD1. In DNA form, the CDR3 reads TGTGCCAGCTCACCACTGACAGGGAATGAAAAACTGTTTTTT. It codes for CASSPLTGNEKLFF.